A single sample is the source of the 29 T cell receptor beta chains below, sequenced in a study of regulatory T cells in long-lasting Graves disease. Time point meaning: persistent/refractory GD, antithyroid drugs over 5 years with positive TRAb. Researchers made the TCR library from RNA that was extracted from PBMCs. Investigators prepared the TCR beta libraries by applying iRepertoire HTBI primers and Arm-PCR of CDR3 regions. TCRdb called the multiplex PCR reads again in MiXCR, with one record for every CDR3 protein. This table has 400,000 to 500,000 distinct CDR3 sequences, roughly a fifth appearing once. Sequenced here: peripheral blood mononuclear cells (PBMCs), sampled when the disease was refractory, from a patient treated with antithyroid drugs. The source of these receptors is a female donor with Graves disease.

This clonotype was found a few times. The chain is built from TRBV10-1 and TRBJ2-7, with D hard to call. The CDR3 is 16 residues long. CDR1 and CDR2 (germline): WNHNN, SYGVQD (reference sequence). The V and J ends lost 4 bases and 6 bases respectively, with 22 bases between them. This CDR3 is CASSGDLVGPLSEQYF. The CDR3 DNA is TGCGCCAGCAGTGGGGATCTCGTGGGCCCCTTATCCGAGCAGTACTTC.

This clonotype was detected ten times or more. The V and J genes are TRBV7-6 and TRBJ2-5; D is possibly TRBD2 (6 bases). The CDR3 has 17 residues. V gave up 0 bases and J gave up 2 bases, with 16 bases separating them. Germline CDR1 is SGHVS and CDR2 is FNYEAQ. The CDR3: CASSLAAAAGQQETQYF. DNA of the CDR3: TGTGCCAGCAGCTTAGCGGCGGCAGCGGGTCAACAAGAGACCCAGTACTTC.

This clonotype was counted at least ten times. J is TRBJ2-5 and V is TRBV7-8; D could derive from TRBD1 or TRBD2 (7 bases each). This CDR3 has 15 residues. Per germline, CDR1 SGHVS and CDR2 FQNEAQ. With 6 bases removed from V and 4 bases from J, the gap between germline ends came to 18 bases. The CDR3 is CASRPEGAGVETQYF. The CDR3, as DNA: TGTGCCAGCAGGCCCGAGGGGGCGGGAGTAGAGACCCAGTACTTC.

The chain couples TRBV29-1 to TRBJ2-7; 11 nucleotides line up with TRBD2. The V segment lost 5 bases and the J segment 1 base; nucleotides outside the gene matches: 10. Looked up from germline, CDR1 is SQVTM and CDR2 is ANQGSEA. This CDR3 has 16 amino acids. The CDR3 loop is CSVSGTSGIGSYEQYF. The CDR3 DNA reads TGCAGCGTTTCCGGGACTAGCGGTATCGGGTCCTACGAGCAGTACTTC.

This clonotype was detected many times. The gene calls are TRBV28 and TRBJ2-7; 7 positions match TRBD1. The length of the CDR3 is 12 residues. The germline CDR1 and CDR2 sequences are MDHEN and SYDVKM. After removal of 7 bases from V and 6 bases from J, the junction contained 6 bases not matched to a gene. The CDR3: CASTDRDREQYF. The DNA of the CDR3 is TGTGCCAGCACCGACAGGGATCGCGAGCAGTACTTC.

This clonotype was counted between two and nine times. The J gene is TRBJ2-7, the V gene TRBV5-4, with TRBD1 identical over 11 bases. The CDR3 totals 16 residues. Germline V gene lookup returns CDR1 SGHNT and CDR2 YYREEE (reference sequence). Trimming removed 0 bases from V and 7 bases from J; junction bases left unmatched: 9. CDR3 bases: TGTGCCAGCAGCTTGGTTCCGGACAGGGGGCTTCGTGAGCAGTACTTC. Its protein is CASSLVPDRGLREQYF.

This clonotype was seen many times. The chain recombines TRBV7-9 with TRBJ2-5; maybe TRBD1 (6 bases). Germline CDR1 and CDR2: SEHNR and FQNEAQ (reference sequence). V was shortened by 2 bases and J by 1 base, with 8 bases between the two germline ends. The CDR3 covers 14 residues. CDR3 sequence reads: CASSLRDIQETQYF. CDR3 in DNA: TGTGCCAGCAGCTTAAGGGACATCCAAGAGACCCAGTACTTC.

V usage is TRBV20-1 and J usage is TRBJ2-5; TRBD1 matches 7 bases. The germline V gene has CDR1 DFQATT and CDR2 SNEGSKA (reference sequence). This CDR3 has 12 amino acids. Trimming took 6 bases from V and 5 from J; bases not matched to a gene: 6. CDR3 nucleotides: TGCAGTGCGCCAGAGGGGGCGGAGACCCAGTACTTC. This translates into CSAPEGAETQYF.

The table lists this clonotype with many counts. The chain combines TRBV28 with TRBJ1-1; D is perhaps TRBD1 (6 bases). V lost 2 bases and J lost 6, with 13 bases in between. CDR3 length: 14 amino acids. Germline loops: CDR1 MDHEN, CDR2 SYDVKM. Written as DNA, the CDR3 is TGTGCCAGCAGTTTACTATACGGACAGCCTGAAGCTTTCTTT. Its translation is CASSLLYGQPEAFF.

The table lists this clonotype with many counts. This chain joins TRBV12-3 or TRBV12-4 and TRBJ2-7; D unclear. V was cut by 3 bases and J by 6 bases, with 18 bases left in between. The CDR3 is made up of 15 amino acids. For the CDR3, the DNA is TGTGCCAGCAGTTTCGGTTTCCTTGACGGCCCCGAGCAGTACTTC. It yields the protein CASSFGFLDGPEQYF.

This clonotype was found a few times. This chain joins TRBV29-1 and TRBJ2-7; D unclear. Germline values: CDR1 SQVTM, CDR2 ANQGSEA. The CDR3 runs to 11 residues. V lost 2 bases and J lost 0, with 2 bases in between. The DNA for the CDR3 is TGCAGCGTTGAACGCTCCTACGAGCAGTACTTC. Amino acid sequence: CSVERSYEQYF.

The V and J genes are TRBV15 and TRBJ2-2; D call uncertain. Germline-derived CDR1 and CDR2 are LNHNV and YYDKDF (reference sequence). The CDR3 has 14 amino acids. Deletions cut 1 base from V and 5 bases from J, with 8 bases between. CDR3 in DNA: TGTGCCACCAGCAGAGTTGGCGCGACCGGGGAGCTGTTTTTT. It translates to CATSRVGATGELFF.

This clonotype occurred many times. One end of the junction varies from germline; a read error may be responsible. The rearrangement links TRBV5-1 to TRBJ2-7; perhaps D is TRBD1 or TRBD2 (5 bases each). The CDR3 sequence is 12 residues long. Per the germline V gene, CDR1 is SGHRS and CDR2 is YFSETQ. The CDR3 nucleotides are TGTGCCAGCAGTTCCCCGGGGCTCGAGCAGTACTTC. Translation gives CASSSPGLEQYF.

This sequence joins TRBV29-1 and TRBJ1-2; no firm D call. This CDR3 is built from 12 residues. Trimming shortened V by 3 bases and J by 3 bases, and 8 bases separated the two germline ends. CDR1 is SQVTM, CDR2 ANQGSEA, per germline. In DNA form, the CDR3 reads TGCAGCGTTGAGGAGACTTACTATGGCTACACCTTC. Protein product: CSVEETYYGYTF.

This clonotype was seen repeatedly, ten times or more. The chain employs TRBV2 and TRBJ2-2; the D gene could be TRBD1 or TRBD2 (5 bases each). V was cut by 4 bases and J by 2 bases, with 11 bases left in between. CDR3 size: 15 residues. Germline CDR1 and CDR2: SNHLY and FYNNEI. Written as DNA, the CDR3 is TGTGCCAGCAGTGTAGTGGGGGTTAACACCGGGGAGCTGTTTTTT. As protein: CASSVVGVNTGELFF.

The sample holds many counts of this clonotype. The rearrangement links TRBV7-9 to TRBJ1-1; perhaps TRBD1 as D (5 bases). Germline loops: CDR1 SEHNR, CDR2 FQNEAQ (reference sequence). V gave up 5 bases and J gave up 1 base, with 11 bases separating them. This CDR3 is 14 amino acids long. The CDR3 spells CASSPGGRNTEAFF. For the CDR3, the DNA is TGTGCCAGCAGCCCCGGGGGGAGGAACACTGAAGCTTTCTTT.

This clonotype was observed at least ten times. V gene TRBV27 combines with J gene TRBJ2-7; D is ambiguous. The CDR3 has 13 residues. Deletions cut 8 bases from V and 3 bases from J, with 14 bases between. The germline CDR1 and CDR2 sequences are MNHEY and SMNVEV (reference sequence). The CDR3 is CASAKDGGYEQYF. CDR3 DNA: TGTGCCAGCGCAAAGGACGGCGGCTACGAGCAGTACTTC.

This clonotype was recorded a few times. The chain uses TRBV27 and TRBJ1-6; TRBD1 is a possible D gene (5 bases). Trimming shortened V by 5 bases and J by 7 bases, and 21 bases separated the two germline ends. This CDR3 comprises 17 residues. Germline-derived CDR1 and CDR2 are MNHEY and SMNVEV (reference sequence). DNA for the CDR3: TGTGCCAGCAGTCCGCGACTCCGGCAGGGTCCCAATTCACCCCTCCACTTT. Its translation is CASSPRLRQGPNSPLHF.

The chain links TRBV20-1 to TRBJ2-1; D ambiguous. The CDR3 is made up of 16 amino acids. CDR1 and CDR2 (germline): DFQATT, SNEGSKA (reference sequence). V was trimmed by 6 bases and J by 0 bases, leaving 18 bases between them. The CDR3 coding sequence is TGCAGTGCGAAACCGACGGAGCGAAGCTCCTACAATGAGCAGTTCTTC. It codes for CSAKPTERSSYNEQFF.

This clonotype was seen at least ten times. The V gene is TRBV12-3 or TRBV12-4, the J gene TRBJ1-6; D ambiguous. The CDR3 length is 13 residues. Trimming cost V 10 bases and J 10 bases, with 17 bases left between them. CDR3 bases: TGTGCCACCGCCGGGGAGGGAGGCTCACCCCTCCACTTT. It encodes CATAGEGGSPLHF.

Many counts were recorded for this clonotype. CDR3 protein: CASSLRGRGSWTQYF. DNA of the CDR3: TGTGCCAGCAGCTTACGGGGGAGGGGTAGTTGGACCCAGTACTTC. The chain couples TRBV7-8 to TRBJ2-5; 7 bases fit TRBD2. The ends lost 2 bases at V and 7 bases at J; junction bases unmatched: 10. The CDR3 consists of 15 residues. In germline, CDR1 is SGHVS, CDR2 FQNEAQ.

In this sample, this clonotype turned up many times. This sequence joins TRBV2 and TRBJ2-7; 7 positions agree with TRBD2. The trim removed 6 bases at V and 2 bases at J, leaving 10 bases unmatched. Looked up from germline, CDR1 is SNHLY and CDR2 is FYNNEI. The CDR3 is 15 amino acids. The CDR3 bases are TGTGCCAGCAGCAACGGGGAGGGTTTCACCTACGAGCAGTACTTC. Translation gives CASSNGEGFTYEQYF.

Only a few counts were recorded for this clonotype. This sequence joins TRBV5-6 and TRBJ1-2, with D perhaps TRBD1 (6 bases). CDR1 SGHDT and CDR2 YYEEEE come from the germline V gene. V lost 3 bases and J 4 bases, leaving 19 bases between the germline ends. The CDR3 covers 16 residues. The CDR3 loop reads CASSSYLGRGAYGYTF. CDR3 nucleotide sequence: TGTGCCAGCAGCTCGTATCTAGGCAGGGGTGCCTATGGCTACACCTTC.

With regard to this clonotype: One base away lies a much larger clone, so this may be a sequencing read error. No conserved phenylalanine or tryptophan ends this CDR3, so it is likely a read error. The V and J genes are TRBV11-2 and TRBJ1-5, with unresolved D. The CDR3 is 17 residues long. The germline V and J ends were trimmed by 5 bases and 2 bases, with 19 bases remaining between them. From germline, CDR1 is SGHAT and CDR2 FQNNGV. The CDR3 DNA follows: TGTGCCAGCAGCAAAGACCCCGACGGAAATGGCAATCAGCCCCAGCATTAT. This encodes CASSKDPDGNGNQPQHY.

The rearrangement joins TRBV12-3 or TRBV12-4 to TRBJ2-1; 8 bases fit TRBD2. CDR3 length equals 15 residues. V gave up 6 bases and J gave up 1 base; unmatched junction bases: 5. CDR3 amino acids: CASSLSGTSYNEQFF. The CDR3 DNA reads as TGTGCCAGCAGCCTTAGCGGGACATCCTACAATGAGCAGTTCTTC.

This clonotype was observed at least ten times. V usage is TRBV27 and J usage is TRBJ1-5; no clear D. Germline CDR1 MNHEY, CDR2 SMNVEV (reference sequence). The V end lost 3 bases, the J end lost 2 bases, and 2 bases lay between the germline ends. This CDR3 comprises 12 residues. Here the CDR3 DNA reads TGTGCCAGCAGTTTTCGCAATCAGCCCCAGCATTTT. It translates to CASSFRNQPQHF.

There are a few counts of this clonotype. The gene calls are TRBV19 and TRBJ1-5; D is ambiguous. This CDR3 region has 14 residues. V was cut by 5 bases and J by 2 bases, with 10 bases left in between. The germline CDR1 and CDR2 sequences are LNHDA and SQIVND (reference sequence). The CDR3 loop reads CASSSSWGNQPQHF. As DNA, the CDR3 is TGTGCCAGTAGTTCCTCCTGGGGCAATCAGCCCCAGCATTTT.

This clonotype showed up many times. This chain connects TRBV28 to TRBJ2-7; tentatively, D is TRBD1 (5 bases). Trimming left V 3 bases short and J 3 bases short, with 15 bases between. CDR3 length equals 15 residues. From germline, CDR1 is MDHEN and CDR2 SYDVKM. CDR3 sequence (DNA): TGTGCCAGCAGTTTCCAGGGTCTGAGAAACTACGAGCAGTACTTC. Amino acid sequence: CASSFQGLRNYEQYF.

This clonotype was counted at least ten times. V is TRBV30 and J is TRBJ1-4; 9 positions agree with TRBD1. The CDR3 is 14 amino acids. The junction had 5 bases not matched to a gene; V was cut back by 3 bases and J by 6 bases. Per the germline V gene, CDR1 is GTSNPN and CDR2 is SVGIG (reference sequence). CDR3 nucleotides: TGTGCCTGGAGCGGAGACAGGGGGGATGAAAAACTGTTTTTT. Protein product: CAWSGDRGDEKLFF.